These T cell receptor beta chains were read from a single sample in a study of CD8+CD57+ T cells in acquired aplastic anemia. TCRdb re-analysed the reads in MiXCR, keeping a single row per CDR3 protein. This sample carries about 180,000 distinct CDR3 sequences, around half of them seen once, and the ten largest clones take about 1.7%. Input material: sorted CD4+, CD8+, or CD8+CD57+ T cells (not recorded which) from PBMCs. Source of these receptors: a human donor with aplastic anemia. Both conserved end residues are part of each CDR3. A D gene is named only where the DNA matches it firmly. A row's size may be missing; if present it is once, few, many or a size class.

abundance,j_gene,d_gene,v_gene,CDR3aa,CDR3nt
many,TRBJ1-5,NA,TRBV20-1,CSARSGGQPQHF,TGCAGTGCTAGATCTGGCGGCCAGCCCCAGCATTTT
NA,TRBJ2-7,TRBD2,TRBV7-8,CASSLASGGAYEQYF,TGTGCCAGCAGCTTGGCTAGCGGGGGGGCTTACGAGCAGTACTTC
NA,TRBJ2-7,TRBD1,TRBV18,CASSSGQGKGSYEQYF,TGTGCCAGCTCATCGGGACAGGGGAAGGGGTCCTACGAGCAGTACTTC
few,TRBJ1-1,NA,TRBV20-1,CSATYSTEAFF,TGCAGTGCTACCTATTCCACTGAAGCTTTCTTT
NA,TRBJ1-1,NA,TRBV15,CATSGRHIRRDNSEAFF,TGTGCCACCAGCGGGCGACATATCAGGCGGGATAACTCTGAAGCTTTCTTT
NA,TRBJ1-1,TRBD1,TRBV29-1,CSAGGQVMNTEAFF,TGCAGCGCCGGGGGACAGGTCATGAACACTGAAGCTTTCTTT
NA,TRBJ2-1,NA,TRBV19,CASRKGQNNEQFF,TGTGCCAGTAGAAAAGGACAAAACAATGAGCAGTTCTTC
NA,TRBJ2-3,TRBD1,TRBV4-2,CASSPPQGESTDTQYF,TGTGCCAGCAGTCCCCCTCAGGGGGAAAGCACAGATACGCAGTATTTT
few,TRBJ1-2,NA,TRBV30,CAWRWGLLYGYTF,TGTGCCTGGAGATGGGGGCTGCTCTATGGCTACACCTTC
many,TRBJ2-3,TRBD2,TRBV7-6,CASTLLAGGSDTQYF,TGTGCCAGCACCCTGTTAGCGGGGGGGTCAGATACGCAGTATTTT
NA,TRBJ1-1,NA,TRBV15,CATSRELVRETMNTEAFF,TGTGCCACCAGCAGAGAATTAGTACGGGAAACCATGAACACTGAAGCTTTCTTT
once,TRBJ2-3,NA,TRBV5-1,CASSFEQPTDTQYF,TGCGCCAGCAGCTTCGAGCAGCCCACAGATACGCAGTATTTT
NA,TRBJ2-3,TRBD2,TRBV6-1,CASNPGLAGGKMTQYF,TGTGCCAGCAACCCGGGACTAGCGGGGGGGAAGATGACGCAGTATTTT
many,TRBJ1-2,NA,TRBV19,CASSDTGNYGYTF,TGTGCCAGTAGCGATACAGGGAACTATGGCTACACCTTC
many,TRBJ2-4,TRBD1,TRBV5-6,CASSLTTGRKNIQYF,TGTGCCAGCAGCTTGACGACAGGGCGCAAAAACATTCAGTACTTC
NA,TRBJ1-1,NA,TRBV28,CASSLPAGTEASF,TGTGCCAGCAGCTTGCCTGCAGGCACTGAAGCTTCCTTT
many,TRBJ1-5,NA,TRBV20-1,CSARYPDSSNQPQHF,TGCAGTGCTAGATATCCGGACAGCAGCAATCAGCCCCAGCATTTT
NA,TRBJ2-7,TRBD2,TRBV7-6,CASSLAASGGTYEQYF,TGTGCCAGCAGCTTAGCGGCTAGCGGGGGAACCTACGAGCAGTACTTC
NA,TRBJ2-7,NA,TRBV9,CASSVRPSYEQYF,TGCGCCAGCAGCGTGAGGCCATCCTACGAGCAGTACTTC
many,TRBJ2-7,TRBD1,TRBV7-9,CASSLRTGSYEQYF,TGTGCCAGCAGCTTACGGACAGGTAGTTACGAGCAGTACTTC
many,TRBJ2-3,NA,TRBV12-3/TRBV12-4,CASSLRRLSTDTQYF,TGTGCCAGCAGTTTACGGCGGCTGTCTACAGATACGCAGTATTTT
NA,TRBJ1-1,NA,TRBV3-1,CASSQSMGRQDAFF,TGTGCCAGCAGCCAAAGTATGGGACGGCAGGACGCTTTCTTT
many,TRBJ2-7,NA,TRBV6-1,CASSIRGGEQYF,TGTGCCAGCAGTATAAGGGGGGGCGAGCAGTACTTC
NA,TRBJ1-1,NA,TRBV7-6,CASSLMEWANTEAFF,TGTGCCAGCAGCTTAATGGAGTGGGCGAACACTGAAGCTTTCTTT
NA,TRBJ2-4,NA,TRBV18,CASSLAGKMNIQYF,TGTGCCAGCTCCCTAGCCGGGAAGATGAACATTCAGTACTTC
NA,TRBJ1-6,TRBD1,TRBV2,CASSTDRGRGSPLHF,TGTGCCAGCAGTACGGACAGGGGGCGAGGTTCACCCCTCCACTTT
NA,TRBJ2-7,TRBD1,TRBV19,CASSTGWTGELYF,TGTGCCAGCTCGACAGGGTGGACCGGGGAGCTGTACTTC
few,TRBJ2-7,NA,TRBV7-3,CASSMYEQYF,TGTGCCAGCAGCATGTACGAGCAGTACTTC
NA,TRBJ1-2,TRBD1,TRBV7-2,CASILDRLNYGYTF,TGTGCCAGCATCCTGGACAGGCTGAACTATGGCTACACCTTC
many,TRBJ1-2,TRBD1,TRBV7-2,CASSLGVEGARRGYTF,TGTGCCAGCAGCTTAGGGGTTGAGGGGGCTAGACGGGGCTACACCTTC
NA,TRBJ2-1,NA,TRBV20-1,CSARAGARSYNEQFF,TGCAGTGCTAGGGCGGGCGCCCGCTCCTACAATGAGCAGTTCTTC
NA,TRBJ2-3,NA,TRBV7-9,CASSFAGADTQYF,TGTGCCAGCAGCTTCGCAGGGGCAGATACGCAGTATTTT
many,TRBJ2-5,NA,TRBV5-1,CASSVSGSHETQYF,TGCGCCAGCAGCGTATCCGGGTCCCACGAGACCCAGTACTTC
NA,TRBJ2-7,NA,TRBV9,CASSVGPGRTYEQYF,TGTGCCAGCAGCGTAGGCCCGGGACGGACCTACGAGCAGTACTTC
many,TRBJ2-7,NA,TRBV28,CASSSQNTYEQYF,TGTGCCAGCAGTTCGCAAAACACCTACGAGCAGTACTTC
many,TRBJ2-7,NA,TRBV4-1,CASSQGRYTTYEQYF,TGCGCCAGCAGCCAGGGACGGTATACCACCTACGAGCAGTACTTC
NA,TRBJ2-1,TRBD2,TRBV9,CASSVDAGLAGEQFF,TGTGCCAGCAGCGTAGATGCGGGACTAGCTGGTGAGCAGTTCTTC
few,TRBJ2-3,NA,TRBV25-1,CASSRRGGTDTQYF,TGTGCCAGCAGTAGGAGGGGAGGAACAGATACGCAGTATTTT
many,TRBJ1-1,TRBD1,TRBV7-6,CASSLVFVLGQGARGTEAFF,TGTGCCAGCAGCTTAGTCTTCGTCTTGGGACAGGGGGCGCGGGGCACTGAAGCTTTCTTT
NA,TRBJ2-7,NA,TRBV20-1,CSVDGTGVGEQYF,TGCAGTGTCGACGGGACCGGGGTCGGCGAGCAGTACTTC